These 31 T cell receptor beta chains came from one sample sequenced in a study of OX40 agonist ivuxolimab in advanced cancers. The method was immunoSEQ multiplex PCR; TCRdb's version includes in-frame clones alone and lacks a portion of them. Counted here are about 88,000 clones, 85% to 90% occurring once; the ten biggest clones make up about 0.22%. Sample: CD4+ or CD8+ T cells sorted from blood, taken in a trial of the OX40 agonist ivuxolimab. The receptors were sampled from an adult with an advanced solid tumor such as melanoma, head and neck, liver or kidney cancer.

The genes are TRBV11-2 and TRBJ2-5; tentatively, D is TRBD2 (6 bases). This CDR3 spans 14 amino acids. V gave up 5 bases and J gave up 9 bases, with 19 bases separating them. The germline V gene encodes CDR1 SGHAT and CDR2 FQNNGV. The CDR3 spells CASSPGSSGGAQYF. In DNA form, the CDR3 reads TGTGCCAGCAGCCCAGGTAGCTCAGGCGGGGCCCAGTACTTC.

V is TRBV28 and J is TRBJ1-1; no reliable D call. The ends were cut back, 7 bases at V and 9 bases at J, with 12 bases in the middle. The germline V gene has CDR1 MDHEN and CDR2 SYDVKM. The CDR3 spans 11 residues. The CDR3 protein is CASIAGFQAFF. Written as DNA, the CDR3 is TGTGCCAGCATCGCTGGGTTTCAAGCTTTCTTT.

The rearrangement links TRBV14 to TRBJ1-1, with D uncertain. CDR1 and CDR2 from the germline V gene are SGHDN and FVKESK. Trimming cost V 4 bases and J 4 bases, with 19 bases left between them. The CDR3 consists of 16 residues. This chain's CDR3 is CASSPTRVFRSTEAFF. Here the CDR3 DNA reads TGTGCCAGCAGCCCCACTAGGGTCTTCAGATCCACTGAAGCTTTCTTT.

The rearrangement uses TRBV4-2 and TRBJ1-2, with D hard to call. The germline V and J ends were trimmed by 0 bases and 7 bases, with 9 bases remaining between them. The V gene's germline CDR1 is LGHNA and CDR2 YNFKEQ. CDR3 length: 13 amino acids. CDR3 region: CASSQDVLSGYTF. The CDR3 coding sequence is TGTGCCAGCAGCCAAGATGTTTTAAGTGGCTACACCTTC.

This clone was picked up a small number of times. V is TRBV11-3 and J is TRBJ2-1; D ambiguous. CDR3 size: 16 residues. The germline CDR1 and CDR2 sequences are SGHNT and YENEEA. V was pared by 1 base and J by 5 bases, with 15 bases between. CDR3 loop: CASSLGVDFEDNEQFF. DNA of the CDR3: TGTGCCAGCAGCTTAGGGGTCGATTTTGAGGACAATGAGCAGTTCTTC.

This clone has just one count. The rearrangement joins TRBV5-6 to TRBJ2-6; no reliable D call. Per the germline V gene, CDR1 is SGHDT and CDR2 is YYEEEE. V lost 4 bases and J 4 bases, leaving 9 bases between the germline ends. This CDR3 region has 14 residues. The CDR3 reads CASSQSGGANVLTF. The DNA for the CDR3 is TGTGCCAGCAGCCAGTCTGGGGGGGCCAACGTCCTGACTTTC.

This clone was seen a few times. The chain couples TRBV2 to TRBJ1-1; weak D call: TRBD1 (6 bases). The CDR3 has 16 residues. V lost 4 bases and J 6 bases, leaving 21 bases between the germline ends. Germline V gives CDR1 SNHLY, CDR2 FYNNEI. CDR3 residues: CASSVQGTGMGPEAFF. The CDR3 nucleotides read TGTGCCAGCAGTGTTCAGGGCACAGGGATGGGTCCTGAAGCTTTCTTT.

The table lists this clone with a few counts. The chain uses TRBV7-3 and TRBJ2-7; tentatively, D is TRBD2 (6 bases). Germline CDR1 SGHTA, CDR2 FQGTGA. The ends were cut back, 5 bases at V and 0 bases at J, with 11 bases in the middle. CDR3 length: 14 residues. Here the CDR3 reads CASSPGSGSYEQYF. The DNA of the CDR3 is TGTGCCAGCAGCCCCGGGAGCGGCTCCTACGAGCAGTACTTC.

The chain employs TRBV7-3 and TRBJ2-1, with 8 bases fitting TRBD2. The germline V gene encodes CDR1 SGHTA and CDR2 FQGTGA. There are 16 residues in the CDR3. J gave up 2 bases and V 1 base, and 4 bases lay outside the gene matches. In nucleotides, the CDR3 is TGTGCCAGCAGCTTAAACGGGAGGGCCACCTACAATGAGCAGTTCTTC. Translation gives CASSLNGRATYNEQFF.

The CDR3 region is CASRADRIHNEQFF. The CDR3 coding sequence is TGTGCCAGCAGGGCGGACAGGATCCACAATGAGCAGTTCTTC. The chain couples TRBV28 to TRBJ2-1; 7 bases are a match to TRBD1. V lost 6 bases to trimming and J lost 5 bases; unmatched junction nucleotides: 7. Germline lookup yields CDR1 MDHEN and CDR2 SYDVKM. The CDR3 loop spans 14 amino acids.

The CDR3 coding sequence is TGTGCCAGCAGCCGACAGGGAGGGGGCACAGATACGCAGTATTTT. This gives the protein CASSRQGGGTDTQYF. The V and J genes are TRBV7-9 and TRBJ2-3; perhaps D is TRBD1 or TRBD2 (7 bases each). This CDR3 is built from 15 residues. V lost 5 bases, J lost 1 base, and 13 bases lay in between. Germline values: CDR1 SEHNR, CDR2 FQNEAQ (reference sequence). Using reference TRBV7-9 and TRBJ2-3 for the parts outside the CDR3, the full variable domain is DTGVSQNPRHKITKRGQNVTFRCDPISEHNRLYWYRQTLGQGPEFLTYFQNEAQLEKSRLLSDRFSAERPKGSFSTLEIQRTEQGDSAMYLCASSRQGGGTDTQYFGPGTRLTVL.

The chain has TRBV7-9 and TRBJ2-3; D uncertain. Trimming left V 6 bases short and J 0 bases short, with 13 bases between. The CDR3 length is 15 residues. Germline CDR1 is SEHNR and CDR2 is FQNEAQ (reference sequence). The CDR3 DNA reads TGTGCCAGCAGTTTACTGGTTCCTAGCACAGATACGCAGTATTTT. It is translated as CASSLLVPSTDTQYF.

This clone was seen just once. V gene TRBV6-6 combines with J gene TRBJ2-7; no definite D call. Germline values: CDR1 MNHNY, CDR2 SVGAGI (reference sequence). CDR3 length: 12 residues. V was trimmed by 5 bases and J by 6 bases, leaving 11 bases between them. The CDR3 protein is CASSTPFTEQYF. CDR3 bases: TGTGCCAGCAGTACCCCTTTTACCGAGCAGTACTTC.

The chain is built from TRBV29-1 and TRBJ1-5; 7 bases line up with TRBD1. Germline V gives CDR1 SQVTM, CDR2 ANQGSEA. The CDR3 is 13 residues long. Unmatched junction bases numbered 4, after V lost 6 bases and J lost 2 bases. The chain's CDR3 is CSVNTGGNQPQHF. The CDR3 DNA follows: TGCAGCGTGAACACAGGGGGCAATCAGCCCCAGCATTTT.

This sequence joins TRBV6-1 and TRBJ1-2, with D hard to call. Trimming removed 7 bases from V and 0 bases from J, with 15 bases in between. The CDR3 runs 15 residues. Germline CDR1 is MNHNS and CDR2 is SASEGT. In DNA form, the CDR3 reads TGTGCCAGCACCGAAGGTGGTTCCTCTAACTATGGCTACACCTTC. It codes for CASTEGGSSNYGYTF.

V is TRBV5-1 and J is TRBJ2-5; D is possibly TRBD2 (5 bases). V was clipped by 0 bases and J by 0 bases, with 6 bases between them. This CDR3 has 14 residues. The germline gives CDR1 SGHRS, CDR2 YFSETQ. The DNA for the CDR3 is TGCGCCAGCAGCTTGGTACTAGACCAAGAGACCCAGTACTTC. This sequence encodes CASSLVLDQETQYF.

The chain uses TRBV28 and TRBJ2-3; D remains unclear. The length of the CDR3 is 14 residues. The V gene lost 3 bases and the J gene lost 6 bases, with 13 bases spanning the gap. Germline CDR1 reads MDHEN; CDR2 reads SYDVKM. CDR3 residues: CASSFVASKDTQYF. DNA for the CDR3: TGTGCCAGCAGTTTCGTGGCCTCCAAGGATACGCAGTATTTT.

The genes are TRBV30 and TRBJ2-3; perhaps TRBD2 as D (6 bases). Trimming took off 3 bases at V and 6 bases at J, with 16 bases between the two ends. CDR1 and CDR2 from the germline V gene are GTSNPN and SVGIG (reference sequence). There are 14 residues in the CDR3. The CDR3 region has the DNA TGTGCCTGGAGGGACGGGGGAGTACCCGATACGCAGTATTTT. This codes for CAWRDGGVPDTQYF. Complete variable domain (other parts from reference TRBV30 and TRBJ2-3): SQTIHQWPATLVQPVGSPLSLECTVEGTSNPNLYWYRQAAGRGLQLLFYSVGIGQISSEVPQNLSASRPQDRQFILSSKKLLLSDSGFYLCAWRDGGVPDTQYFGPGTRLTVL.

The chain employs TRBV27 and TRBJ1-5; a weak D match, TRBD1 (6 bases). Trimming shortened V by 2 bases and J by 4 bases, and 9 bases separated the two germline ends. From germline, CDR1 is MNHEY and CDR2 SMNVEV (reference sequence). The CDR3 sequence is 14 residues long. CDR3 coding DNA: TGTGCCAGCAGTTTAATCAGGGGAAATCAGCCCCAGCATTTT. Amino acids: CASSLIRGNQPQHF.

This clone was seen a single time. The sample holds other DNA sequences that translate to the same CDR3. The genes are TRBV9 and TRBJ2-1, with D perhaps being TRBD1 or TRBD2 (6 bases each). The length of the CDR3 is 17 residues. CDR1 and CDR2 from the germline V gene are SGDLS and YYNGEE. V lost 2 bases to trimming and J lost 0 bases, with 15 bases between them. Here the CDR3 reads CASSVGSSGASYNEQFF. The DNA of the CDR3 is TGTGCCAGCAGCGTTGGTTCCTCGGGGGCCTCCTACAATGAGCAGTTCTTC.

For the CDR3, the DNA is TGTGCCTGGAGTACGCAACAGGGGATCTATGGCTACACCTTC. Translating it yields CAWSTQQGIYGYTF. The gene calls are TRBV30 and TRBJ1-2, with 7 bases aligning to TRBD1. The J segment lost 4 bases and the V segment lost 2 bases, leaving 7 bases of the junction unmatched. Looked up from germline, CDR1 is GTSNPN and CDR2 is SVGIG (reference sequence). There are 14 residues in the CDR3.

The CDR3 nucleotides are TGTGCCAGCAGCCCCGGAGCGGGGGGGGGCACAGATACGCAGTATTTT. It specifies CASSPGAGGGTDTQYF. The chain uses TRBV11-2 and TRBJ2-3, with 10 nucleotides matching TRBD2. With V trimmed by 5 bases and J by 1 base, 6 bases remained unmatched. Germline V gene data show CDR1 as SGHAT and CDR2 as FQNNGV. The CDR3 consists of 16 residues. The entire variable domain, with the rest obtained from reference TRBV11-2 and TRBJ2-3, is as follows: EAGVAQSPRYKIIEKRQSVAFWCNPISGHATLYWYQQILGQGPKLLIQFQNNGVVDDSQLPKDRFSAERLKGVDSTLKIQPAKLEDSAVYLCASSPGAGGGTDTQYFGPGTRLTVL.

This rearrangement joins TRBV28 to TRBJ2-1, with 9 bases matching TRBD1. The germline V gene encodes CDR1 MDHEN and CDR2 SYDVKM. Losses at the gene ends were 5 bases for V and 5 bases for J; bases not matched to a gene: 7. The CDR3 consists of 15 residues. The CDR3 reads CASSALGQGNNEQFF. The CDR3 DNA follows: TGTGCCAGCAGTGCCTTGGGACAGGGAAACAATGAGCAGTTCTTC.

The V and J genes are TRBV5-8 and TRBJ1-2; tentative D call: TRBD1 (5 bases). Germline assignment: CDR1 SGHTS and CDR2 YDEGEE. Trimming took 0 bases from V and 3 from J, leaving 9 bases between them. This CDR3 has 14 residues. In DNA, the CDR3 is TGTGCCAGCAGCTTGGAGCCAGGGTACTATGGCTACACCTTC. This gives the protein CASSLEPGYYGYTF. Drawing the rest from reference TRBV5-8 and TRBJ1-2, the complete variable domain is EAGVTQSPTHLIKTRGQQATLRCSPISGHTSVYWYQQALGLGLQFLLWYDEGEERNRGNFPPRFSGRQFPNYSSELNVNALELEDSALYLCASSLEPGYYGYTFGSGTRLTVV.

The CDR3 DNA reads TGTGCCAGCAGCACTCCTAGCGGAACCACAGATACGCAGTATTTT. This codes for CASSTPSGTTDTQYF. The chain recombines TRBV9 with TRBJ2-3, with 7 bases that match TRBD2. The germline gives CDR1 SGDLS, CDR2 YYNGEE. The CDR3 is 15 amino acids. V shed 4 bases, J shed 2 bases, and the junction held 7 bases outside the gene matches.

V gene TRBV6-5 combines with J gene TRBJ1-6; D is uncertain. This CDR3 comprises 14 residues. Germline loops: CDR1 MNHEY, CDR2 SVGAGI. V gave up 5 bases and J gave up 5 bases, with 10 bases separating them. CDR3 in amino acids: CASSPAGHNSPLHF. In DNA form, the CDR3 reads TGTGCCAGCAGTCCCGCCGGCCATAATTCACCCCTCCACTTT.

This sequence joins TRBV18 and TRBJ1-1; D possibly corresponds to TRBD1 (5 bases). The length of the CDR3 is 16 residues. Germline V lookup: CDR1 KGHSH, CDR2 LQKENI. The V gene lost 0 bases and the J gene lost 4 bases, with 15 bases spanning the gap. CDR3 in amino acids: CASSPPNPGVVTEAFF. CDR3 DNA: TGTGCCAGCTCACCACCGAATCCGGGGGTGGTCACTGAAGCTTTCTTT.

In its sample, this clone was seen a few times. The CDR3 sequence is CASSPQTWYQETQYF. CDR3 DNA: TGTGCCAGCAGTCCTCAGACTTGGTACCAAGAGACCCAGTACTTC. The V and J genes are TRBV2 and TRBJ2-5; D remains unclear. V gave up 5 bases and J gave up 0 bases, with 13 bases separating them. This CDR3 has 15 residues. The germline CDR1 and CDR2 sequences are SNHLY and FYNNEI.

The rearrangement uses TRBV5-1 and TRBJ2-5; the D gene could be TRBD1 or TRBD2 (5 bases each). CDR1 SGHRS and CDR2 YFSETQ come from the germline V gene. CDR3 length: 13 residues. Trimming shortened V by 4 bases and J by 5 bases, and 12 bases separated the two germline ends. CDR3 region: CASSLRQRETQYF. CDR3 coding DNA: TGCGCCAGCAGCCTCCGACAGCGGGAGACCCAGTACTTC.

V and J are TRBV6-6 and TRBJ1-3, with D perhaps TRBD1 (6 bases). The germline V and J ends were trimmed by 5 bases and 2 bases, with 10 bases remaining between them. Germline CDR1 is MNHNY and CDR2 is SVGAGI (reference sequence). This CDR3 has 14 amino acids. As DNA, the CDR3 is TGTGCCAGCAGTCGGGGGCAAACTGGAAACACCATATATTTT. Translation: CASSRGQTGNTIYF.

As DNA, the CDR3 is TGTGCCAGCAGCTTAGCTAATTCACCCCTCCACTTT. Its translation is CASSLANSPLHF. The genes are TRBV7-6 and TRBJ1-6; D gene unclear. The CDR3 is 12 amino acids. Germline values: CDR1 SGHVS, CDR2 FNYEAQ. Between the trimmed V and J ends, which lost 0 bases and 6 bases, there was a span of 0 bases.